This T cell receptor (beta chain) was obtained from a study of T cells in Graves' hyperthyroidism and ophthalmopathy. General study findings and limits: Expanded thyroid clonotypes (above 0.001) were mostly also found in blood.

Lactation, pregnancy, other autoimmune disease or uncontrolled infection led to exclusion of patients. Blood from later-ophthalmopathy patients was taken at first hyperthyroidism diagnosis. Regions amplified from RNA transcripts were the TCR beta CDR3 regions. The TCR CDR3 was amplified in a first-round RT-PCR using the HTBI primer set. Using its own MiXCR run on the multiplex PCR reads, TCRdb lists one record per CDR3 protein. The table has a few hundred thousand distinct CDR3 sequences, 15% seen once. This clonotype appeared many times. Its target is unknown. The CDR3 has 14 amino acids. Germline assignment: CDR1 SNHLY and CDR2 FYNNEI. Trimming removed 7 bases from V and 8 bases from J; junction bases left unmatched: 10.

The chain carries TRBV2 and TRBJ1-4; 7 nucleotides line up with TRBD1. Sample: blood. This receptor was taken from a woman aged 50 to 60 with Graves' hyperthyroidism that later progressed to Graves' ophthalmopathy. In DNA form, the CDR3 reads TGTGCCAGCATGACAGGGACCCGACTAGAAAAACTGTTTTTT. Amino acids: CASMTGTRLEKLFF.